This T cell receptor beta chain is drawn from a study of long-term antiretroviral therapy in people with HIV. Survey-level resolution applied to immunoSEQ assay v3.0. Profiling relied on immunoSEQ multiplex PCR, and the TCRdb table lists in-frame clones only, not all of them. The table has 13,000 or so clones, 80% seen once. V lost 5 bases to trimming and J lost 1 base, with 23 bases between them. The CDR3 loop spans 18 amino acids. Germline lookup yields CDR1 SGHTA and CDR2 FQGTGA. The chain is built from TRBV7-3 and TRBJ1-1; a weak D match, TRBD1 (5 bases). The sequences come from unsorted PBMCs, collected 3.2 years before starting antiretroviral therapy. The sequence was collected from a man between 40 and 49 years old with HIV. The CDR3 loop is CASSANPGTIGRNTEAFF. The CDR3 nucleotides read TGTGCCAGCAGCGCAAACCCAGGGACTATAGGAAGGAACACTGAAGCTTTCTTT.